This is a list of T cell receptor beta chains from one sample in a study of Tregs in tolerant kidney transplant recipients. Some clones are missing from TCRdb's copy, which holds only in-frame ones; the method was immunoSEQ multiplex PCR. This table has about 64,000 clones, 80% to 90% appearing once. Sequenced here: CD4+ T cells from blood (PBMCs), sampled 6 months after the transplant. The source of these receptors is a human patient who received a combined kidney and bone marrow transplant. The graft donor may have given rise to some T cells. Both conserved end residues are part of each CDR3. The D gene is left open where the match is weak. The size field is filled for only some rows; it gives once, few, many or a size class.

CDR3 DNA	CDR3 protein	D gene	J gene	clone size	V gene
TGCGCCAGCAGCCGCCCCTCAGGGGAGGGTGAAAAACTGTTTTTT	CASSRPSGEGEKLFF	NA	TRBJ1-4	NA	TRBV5-1
TGTGCCATCAGGCAGGGGGCGGGCGAGCAGTACTTC	CAIRQGAGEQYF	TRBD1	TRBJ2-7	few	TRBV10-3
TGTGCCATCAGCTCCAGGGGGCAGAGCTACGAGCAGTACTTC	CAISSRGQSYEQYF	TRBD1	TRBJ2-7	NA	TRBV10-3
TGTGCCAGCAGCCAAGAGGGGGGGAAGATAGGCTACACCTTC	CASSQEGGKIGYTF	NA	TRBJ1-2	NA	TRBV4-2
TGTGCCAGCAGCTTAGAGGGCCAAGGGAGTAATGAAAAACTGTTTTTT	CASSLEGQGSNEKLFF	NA	TRBJ1-4	NA	TRBV11-3
TGTGCCAGCAGTGCCTCAGCGGGGGGCACAGATACGCAGTATTTT	CASSASAGGTDTQYF	TRBD2	TRBJ2-3	NA	TRBV6-4
TGTGCCAGCAGCTTAGACTCGTATGGCTACACCTTC	CASSLDSYGYTF	NA	TRBJ1-2	NA	TRBV7-2
TGTGCCTCGCGTAATCTAGCGGGGGACAATGAGCAGTTCTTC	CASRNLAGDNEQFF	TRBD2	TRBJ2-1	NA	TRBV30
TGTGCCAGTAGTCTCTACCGACAGGGTGCCGGCCCATTTTTCAATCAGCCCCAGCATTTT	CASSLYRQGAGPFFNQPQHF	TRBD1	TRBJ1-5	NA	TRBV19
TGTGCCAGCAGCGCGGACAGTTTCAATCAGCCCCAGCATTTT	CASSADSFNQPQHF	NA	TRBJ1-5	few	TRBV7-9
TGTGCCAGCAGTGAATTGGCACGCCTCGGAAACACCATATATTTT	CASSELARLGNTIYF	NA	TRBJ1-3	few	TRBV6-1
TGTGCTAGTGGTTTGGTAGATCGGCTAGCTGCCGGGGAGCTGTTTTTT	CASGLVDRLAAGELFF	NA	TRBJ2-2	few	TRBV12-5
TGTGCCACACAAAAGGAGGCCTTCTCTGGAAACACCATATATTTT	CATQKEAFSGNTIYF	NA	TRBJ1-3	once	TRBV11-3
TGTGCCAGCAGTTTTGGGGCAGGGAAGCCAATGAACACTGAAGCTTTCTTT	CASSFGAGKPMNTEAFF	NA	TRBJ1-1	NA	TRBV28
TGCGCCAGCAGCGGACAGGGCTCCGAGCAGTACTTC	CASSGQGSEQYF	TRBD1	TRBJ2-7	NA	TRBV5-1
TGTGCCAGCAGCTTGGTTTCCGCGCCCGTCCCGGTCCAAGAGACCCAGTACTTC	CASSLVSAPVPVQETQYF	NA	TRBJ2-5	NA	TRBV5-6
TGCGCCAGCAGCCAAGCGACTAGCGGGAGCGTCTACGAGCAGTACTTC	CASSQATSGSVYEQYF	TRBD2	TRBJ2-7	NA	TRBV4-3
TGTGCCAGCAGCAGGACAGGGGGCGAGCAGTACTTC	CASSRTGGEQYF	TRBD1	TRBJ2-7	NA	TRBV6-5
TGTGCCAGTAGTATCGGACAGGAGTATCAGCCCCAGCATTTT	CASSIGQEYQPQHF	TRBD1	TRBJ1-5	once	TRBV19
TGTGCCAGCAGCCAATGGGGCGGGGGCGAGCAGTACTTC	CASSQWGGGEQYF	TRBD2	TRBJ2-7	NA	TRBV5-6
TGTGCCTGGAGCATGGGACAGCTCTCGAGGAAGAACCCTGAAGCTTTCTTT	CAWSMGQLSRKNPEAFF	TRBD1	TRBJ1-1	NA	TRBV30
TGTGCCAGCAGTTACTGGGGGGCCTACGAGCAGTACTTC	CASSYWGAYEQYF	NA	TRBJ2-7	NA	TRBV6-5
TGTGCCAGCAGCTTAAATGGGGGAGGTCAGCCCCAGCATTTT	CASSLNGGGQPQHF	NA	TRBJ1-5	NA	TRBV7-3
TGTGCCAGCAGTTCCTCGGGACACGGGTCCGAGCAGTACTTC	CASSSSGHGSEQYF	NA	TRBJ2-7	NA	TRBV27
TGCGCCAGCAGCGGGCGGGACAGGGGAACATATGGCTACACCTTC	CASSGRDRGTYGYTF	TRBD1	TRBJ1-2	NA	TRBV5-1
TGCGCCAGCAGCTTGGGTACAGGGACCGAGCAGTACTTC	CASSLGTGTEQYF	NA	TRBJ2-7	NA	TRBV5-1
TGCAGCGTTGACGGACAGTGGGGCGGTGAGCAGTTCTTC	CSVDGQWGGEQFF	NA	TRBJ2-1	NA	TRBV29-1
TGTGCCACCAGCATCGGGATAGCGGCGGATACGCAGTATTTT	CATSIGIAADTQYF	NA	TRBJ2-3	NA	TRBV15
TGTGCCAGCAGCTTAGGGGACAGGGGTAATGAAAAACTGTTTTTT	CASSLGDRGNEKLFF	TRBD1	TRBJ1-4	few	TRBV7-9
TGTGCCAGCAGCGTGACTGGGGGCAACACCGGGGAGCTGTTTTTT	CASSVTGGNTGELFF	NA	TRBJ2-2	NA	TRBV9
TGTGCCACCAGCAAACGCGACAGGGCTTCCCCCCTCCACTTT	CATSKRDRASPLHF	TRBD1	TRBJ1-6	NA	TRBV15
TGTGCCAGCAGTTTACGGGACAGGGGTCGTCTCGAGCAGTACTTC	CASSLRDRGRLEQYF	TRBD1	TRBJ2-7	NA	TRBV27
TGTGCCAGCTCTCTAGGGACTAGCGGGAGTTCCTCCTACGAGCAGTACTTC	CASSLGTSGSSSYEQYF	TRBD2	TRBJ2-7	NA	TRBV18
TGTGCCAGTAGTATAGCGGGAGGCACAGATACGCAGTATTTT	CASSIAGGTDTQYF	NA	TRBJ2-3	once	TRBV19
TGTGCCAGCAGTGTAGGGGCAAACACCGGGGAGCTGTTTTTT	CASSVGANTGELFF	NA	TRBJ2-2	once	TRBV25-1
TGTGCCAGCAAGGTCCAGGGTTCGGGTTCACCCCTCCACTTT	CASKVQGSGSPLHF	NA	TRBJ1-6	NA	TRBV2
TGTGCCAGCAGCCGACAGGGCCTAACTGAAGCTTTCTTT	CASSRQGLTEAFF	TRBD1	TRBJ1-1	few	TRBV5-6
TGTGCCAGCAGTACCGACAGGGCCAACTATGGCTACACCTTC	CASSTDRANYGYTF	TRBD1	TRBJ1-2	NA	TRBV11-2
TGTGCCAGCAGCCAGACTAGCGGAGCGTACGAGCAGTACTTC	CASSQTSGAYEQYF	TRBD2	TRBJ2-7	NA	TRBV7-2
TGTGCCAGCAGCGTAGGGGGTCGGGGTTCACCCCTCCACTTT	CASSVGGRGSPLHF	NA	TRBJ1-6	NA	TRBV11-2
TGCGCCAGCAGCTTGGCCGGGACAGGGTTTGGCAATGAGCAGTTCTTC	CASSLAGTGFGNEQFF	TRBD1	TRBJ2-1	NA	TRBV5-1
TGTGCCACCAGCAGAGATAAGTTAAGGGGTCAGCCCCAGCATTTT	CATSRDKLRGQPQHF	NA	TRBJ1-5	NA	TRBV15
TGTGCCAGCAGCGACGTCACAGTCTACGAGCAGTACTTC	CASSDVTVYEQYF	NA	TRBJ2-7	NA	TRBV7-8
TGTGCCAGCAGCAAAGGTCGGGTAAACTCTGGAAACACCATATATTTT	CASSKGRVNSGNTIYF	NA	TRBJ1-3	NA	TRBV21-1
TGTGCCAGCAGCTTCGGGGCTGGAAACACCATATATTTT	CASSFGAGNTIYF	NA	TRBJ1-3	NA	TRBV11-2
TGTGCCAGCAGGGCGGGAGCTTGGCCCAATGAGCAGTTCTTC	CASRAGAWPNEQFF	TRBD2	TRBJ2-1	NA	TRBV5-4
TGCGCCAGCAGCTGGGACAGAGGGTTCGTTTTCTACGAGCAGTACTTC	CASSWDRGFVFYEQYF	TRBD1	TRBJ2-7	NA	TRBV5-1
TGTGCCAGCAGACGACAGGGCCACTCCTACAATGAGCAGTTCTTC	CASRRQGHSYNEQFF	TRBD1	TRBJ2-1	NA	TRBV6-5
TGCAGCGTTGAAAGGGGTTTCTCCTACAATGAGCAGTTCTTC	CSVERGFSYNEQFF	NA	TRBJ2-1	NA	TRBV29-1
TGTGCCAGCAGCTTAGGTAGCAACTCCTACAATGAGCAGTTCTTC	CASSLGSNSYNEQFF	NA	TRBJ2-1	NA	TRBV7-3
TGTGCCTGGAGTCGGGACAGGGGGGGTTTCACCTATAATTCACCCCTCCACTTT	CAWSRDRGGFTYNSPLHF	TRBD1	TRBJ1-6	NA	TRBV30
TGTGCCAGCACCGAATGGGGGGGCTGGGGTGAAAAACTGTTTTTT	CASTEWGGWGEKLFF	NA	TRBJ1-4	few	TRBV6-1